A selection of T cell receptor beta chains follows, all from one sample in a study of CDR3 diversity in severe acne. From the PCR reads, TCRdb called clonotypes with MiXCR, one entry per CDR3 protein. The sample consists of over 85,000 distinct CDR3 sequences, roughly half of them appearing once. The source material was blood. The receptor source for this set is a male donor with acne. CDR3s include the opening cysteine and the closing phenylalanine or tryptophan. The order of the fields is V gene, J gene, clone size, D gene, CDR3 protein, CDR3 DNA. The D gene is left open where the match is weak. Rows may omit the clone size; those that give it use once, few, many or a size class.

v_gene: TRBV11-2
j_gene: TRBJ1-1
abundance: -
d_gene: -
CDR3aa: CASSLTLGTEAFF
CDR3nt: TGTGCCAGCAGCCTCACCCTGGGGACTGAAGCTTTCTTT

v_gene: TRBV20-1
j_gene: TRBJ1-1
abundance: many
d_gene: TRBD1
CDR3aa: CSATGQGKENTEAFF
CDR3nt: TGCAGTGCCACAGGACAGGGAAAAGAAAACACTGAAGCTTTCTTT

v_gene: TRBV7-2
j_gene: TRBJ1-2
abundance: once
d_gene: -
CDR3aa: CASSPLIDYGYTF
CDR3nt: TGTGCCAGCAGCCCCCTAATCGACTATGGCTACACCTTC

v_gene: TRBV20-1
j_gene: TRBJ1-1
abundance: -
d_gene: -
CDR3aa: CSARDPAGITNTEAFF
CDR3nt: TGCAGTGCTAGAGATCCCGCAGGGATTACGAACACTGAAGCTTTCTTT

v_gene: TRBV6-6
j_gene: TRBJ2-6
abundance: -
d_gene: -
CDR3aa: CASMRSGANVLTF
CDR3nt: TGTGCCAGCATGAGGTCTGGGGCCAACGTCCTGACTTTC

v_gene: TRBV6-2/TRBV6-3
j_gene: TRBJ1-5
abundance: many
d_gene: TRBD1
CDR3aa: CASRTGGQPQHF
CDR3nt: TGTGCCAGCAGGACAGGGGGTCAGCCCCAGCATTTT

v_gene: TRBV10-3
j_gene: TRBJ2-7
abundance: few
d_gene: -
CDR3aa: CAISDGNEQYF
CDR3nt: TGTGCCATCAGCGATGGAAACGAGCAGTACTTC

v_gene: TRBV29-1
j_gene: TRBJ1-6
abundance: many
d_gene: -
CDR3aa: CSVQQAGIGSPLHF
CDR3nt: TGCAGCGTACAACAAGCCGGTATCGGGTCACCCCTCCACTTT

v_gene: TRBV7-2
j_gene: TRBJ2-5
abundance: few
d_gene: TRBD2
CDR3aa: CASSPRVAGPETQYF
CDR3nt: TGTGCCAGCAGCCCTAGGGTAGCGGGACCAGAGACCCAGTACTTC

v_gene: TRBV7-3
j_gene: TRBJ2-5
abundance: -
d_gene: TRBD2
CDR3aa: CASSTSGRKETQYF
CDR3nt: TGTGCCAGCAGCACTAGCGGGAGAAAAGAGACCCAGTACTTC

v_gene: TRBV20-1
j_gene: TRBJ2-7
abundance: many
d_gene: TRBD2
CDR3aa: CSARRPSGAYEQYF
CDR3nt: TGCAGTGCTAGACGGCCTAGCGGGGCCTACGAGCAGTACTTC

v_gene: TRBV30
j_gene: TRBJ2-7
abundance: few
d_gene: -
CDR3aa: CAWSFGTNLYEQYF
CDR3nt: TGTGCCTGGTCCTTCGGGACAAATCTCTACGAGCAGTACTTC

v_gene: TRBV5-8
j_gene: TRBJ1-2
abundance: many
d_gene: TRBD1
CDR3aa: CASSNPGQGLSGYTF
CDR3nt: TGTGCCAGCAGCAACCCGGGACAGGGGCTTTCTGGCTACACCTTC

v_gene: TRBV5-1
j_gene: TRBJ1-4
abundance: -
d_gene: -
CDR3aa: CASSLAGVGAIGEKLFF
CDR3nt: TGCGCCAGCAGCTTGGCAGGGGTGGGGGCAATTGGTGAAAAACTGTTTTTT

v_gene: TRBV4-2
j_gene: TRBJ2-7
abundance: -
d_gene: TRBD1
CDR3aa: CASSQAASGGSYEQYF
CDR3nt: TGTGCCAGCAGCCAAGCCGCATCAGGGGGCTCCTACGAGCAGTACTTC

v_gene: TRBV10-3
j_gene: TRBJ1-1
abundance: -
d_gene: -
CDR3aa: CAISEEQLSEAFF
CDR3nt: TGTGCCATCAGTGAGGAACAGCTTTCTGAAGCTTTCTTT